The clone carrying this TCR beta chain has more than one count but fewer than ten. The target antigen is unknown. In the original workflow: After removing out-of-frame reads, millions of distinct TCRbeta sequences remained. Assay used: immunoSEQ multiplex PCR; TCRdb lists only in-frame clones, some missing. The DNA was the basis for D and trimming; V, J and clone size are from that table. The table records just over 40,000 clones, roughly three quarters of them present only once. The sort gate was single viable CD3+CD4+CD8-CD45RO+ cells for memory CD4+ T cells. Positive selection with CD4 microbeads enriched total CD4+ T cells. Trimming cost V 7 bases and J 1 base, with 13 bases left between them. The V gene's germline CDR1 is SEHNR and CDR2 FQNEAQ (reference sequence). This CDR3 comprises 14 residues. These data are taken from a study of memory CD4+ T cells and cytomegalovirus serostatus. As for the study in general: This sample comes from healthy Belgian adults, about 10 CMV seropositive, 24 seronegative.

Findings and caveats of the study: Suggested: most of the CMV-linked TCR signature lies in CD4+ memory cells.

The TCR comes from an adult in good health and CMV-seronegative. The V and J genes are TRBV7-9 and TRBJ1-1, with D tentatively TRBD1 (5 bases). Sequenced sample: memory CD4+ T cells from blood. The CDR3 nucleotides are TGTGCCAGCACCAAGGGACGAGGGAACACTGAAGCTTTCTTT. This codes for CASTKGRGNTEAFF.